A single sample gave rise to the 4 T cell receptor beta chains below, sequenced in a study of early T cells in non-severe SARS-CoV-2 infection. Via MiXCR, TCRdb re-called the 5' RACE reads, giving one row per CDR3 protein. The repertoire holds tens of thousands of distinct CDR3 sequences, with approximately 5.4% as singletons. The sequenced sample was whole blood. Every receptor here comes from an adult who was a healthcare worker with PCR-confirmed SARS-CoV-2 infection or an uninfected control (not recorded which).

The CDR3 DNA follows: TGTGCCAGCTCACCCCCAGGGGTTAGCTCCTATAATTCACCCCTCCACTTT. Residues: CASSPPGVSSYNSPLHF. This rearrangement joins TRBV18 to TRBJ1-6, with D perhaps TRBD1 (6 bases). This CDR3 contains 17 residues. Trimming left V 3 bases short and J 0 bases short, with 12 bases between. Germline CDR1 is KGHSH and CDR2 is LQKENI.

This clonotype was seen many times. The chain links TRBV7-2 to TRBJ2-1; 11 bases agree with TRBD2. In germline, CDR1 is SGHTA, CDR2 FQGNSA. The CDR3 loop spans 16 amino acids. Trimming took 5 bases from V and 3 from J; bases not matched to a gene: 6. CDR3 sequence: CASSVMGTSGYNEQFF. The CDR3 bases are TGTGCCAGCAGCGTTATGGGGACTAGCGGCTACAATGAGCAGTTCTTC. Full variable domain (missing parts from reference TRBV7-2 and TRBJ2-1): GAGVSQSPSNKVTEKGKDVELRCDPISGHTALYWYRQSLGQGLEFLIYFQGNSAPDKSGLPSDRFSAERTGGSVSTLTIQRTQQEDSAVYLCASSVMGTSGYNEQFFGPGTRLTVL.

This clonotype showed up many times. The chain carries TRBV18 and TRBJ2-1; 7 bases are a match to TRBD1. Germline CDR1 reads KGHSH; CDR2 reads LQKENI. The CDR3 is made up of 15 amino acids. Losses at the gene ends were 4 bases for V and 4 bases for J; bases not matched to a gene: 7. Here the CDR3 DNA reads TGTGCCAGCTCACGCGACAGGGAGATTTACAATGAGCAGTTCTTC. This codes for CASSRDREIYNEQFF.

This clonotype was observed at least ten times. The chain uses TRBV27 and TRBJ2-7; the D call may be TRBD1 or TRBD2 (5 bases each). The CDR3 is 14 residues long. Germline CDR1 reads MNHEY; CDR2 reads SMNVEV (reference sequence). V was pared by 3 bases and J by 2 bases, with 11 bases between. CDR3 nucleotide sequence: TGTGCCAGCAGTTTCGGGGACCGCGCCTACGAGCAGTACTTC. This sequence encodes CASSFGDRAYEQYF.